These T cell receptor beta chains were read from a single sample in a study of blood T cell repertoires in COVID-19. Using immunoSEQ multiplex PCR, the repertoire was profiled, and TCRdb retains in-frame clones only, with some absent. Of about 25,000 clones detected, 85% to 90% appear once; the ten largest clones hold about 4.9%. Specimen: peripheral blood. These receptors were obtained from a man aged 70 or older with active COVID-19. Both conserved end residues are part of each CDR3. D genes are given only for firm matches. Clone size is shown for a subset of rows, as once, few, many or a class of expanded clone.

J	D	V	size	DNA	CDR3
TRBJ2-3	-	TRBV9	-	TGTGCCAGCAGCGTAGCTTCGCTAGCTGAGACAGATACGCAGTATTTT	CASSVASLAETDTQYF
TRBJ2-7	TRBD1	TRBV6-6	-	TGTGCCAGCAGTTACTCTAGGGGGCCGGGATACGAGCAGTACTTC	CASSYSRGPGYEQYF
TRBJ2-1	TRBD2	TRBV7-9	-	TGTGCCAGCAGCCTCCCGGGACTAGCGGGGGGGCCTAGTGAGCAGTTCTTC	CASSLPGLAGGPSEQFF
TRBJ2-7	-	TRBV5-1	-	TGCGCCAGCAGCTTGGGGGGGCCATCCTACGAGCAGTACTTC	CASSLGGPSYEQYF
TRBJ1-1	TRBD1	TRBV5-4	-	TGTGCCAGCAGACCCGGACAGGCGAACACTGAAGCTTTCTTT	CASRPGQANTEAFF
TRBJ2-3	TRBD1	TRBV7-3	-	TGTGCCAGCAGCTTACAACAGGGGGCAGATACGCAGTATTTT	CASSLQQGADTQYF
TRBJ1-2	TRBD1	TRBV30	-	TGTGCCTGGAGTGTTGACAGGGCTAACTATGGCTACACCTTC	CAWSVDRANYGYTF
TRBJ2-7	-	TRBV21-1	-	TGTGCCAGCAGCCTCTCGTGGCGGGACAGGGGCGGCGAGCAGTACTTC	CASSLSWRDRGGEQYF
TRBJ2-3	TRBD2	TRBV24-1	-	TGTGCCACCAGTGATCCCACTAGCGGGGGTAGCACAGATACGCAGTATTTT	CATSDPTSGGSTDTQYF
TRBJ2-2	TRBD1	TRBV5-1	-	TGCGCCAGCAGCCCACCGACAGGGGGCAACGGGGAGCTGTTTTTT	CASSPPTGGNGELFF
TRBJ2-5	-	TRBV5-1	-	TGCGCCAGCAGCGCGACGGCGGGCCCTCAAGAGACCCAGTACTTC	CASSATAGPQETQYF
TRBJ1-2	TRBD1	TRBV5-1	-	TGCGCCAGCAGCTTGGACGGACAGGGATATGGCTACACCTTC	CASSLDGQGYGYTF
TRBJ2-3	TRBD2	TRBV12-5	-	TGTGCTAGTGGGCTCGGGGCGGGGGACACAGATACGCAGTATTTT	CASGLGAGDTDTQYF
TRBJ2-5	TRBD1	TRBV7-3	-	TGTGCCAGCAGCCGACAGGGTCAAGAGACCCAGTACTTC	CASSRQGQETQYF
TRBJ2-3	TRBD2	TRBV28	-	TGTGCCAGCAAATCCGGGACTAGCGCCACAGATACGCAGTATTTT	CASKSGTSATDTQYF
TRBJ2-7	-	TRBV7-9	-	TGTGCCAGCAGCTTAGTGTCCGGGACTCCGGATAAGGAGCAGTACTTC	CASSLVSGTPDKEQYF
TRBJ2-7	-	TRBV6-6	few	TGTGCCAGCACGGGGACAAACACCTACGAGCAGTACTTC	CASTGTNTYEQYF
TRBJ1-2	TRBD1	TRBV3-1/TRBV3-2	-	TGTGCCAGCAGCCAAGATTGGACAGGGCCTACAAGCAACTATGGCTACACCTTC	CASSQDWTGPTSNYGYTF
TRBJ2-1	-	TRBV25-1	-	TGTGCCAGCTCCCGAAGGGGTTACAATGAGCAGTTCTTC	CASSRRGYNEQFF
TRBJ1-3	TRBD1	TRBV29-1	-	TGCAGCGTTGGAAAGGGGACAGGGCCCGGAAACACCATATATTTT	CSVGKGTGPGNTIYF
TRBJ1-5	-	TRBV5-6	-	TGTGCCAGCAGCTTAGAGGGCAGAAGTCAGCCCCAGCATTTT	CASSLEGRSQPQHF
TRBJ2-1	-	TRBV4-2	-	TGTGCCAGCAGCACCGAGTCGCGAGAGCAGTTCTTC	CASSTESREQFF
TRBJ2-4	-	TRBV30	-	TGTGCCTGGAGTGTAGGGGGACAAGCAAACATTCAGTACTTC	CAWSVGGQANIQYF
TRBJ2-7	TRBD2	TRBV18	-	TGTGCCAGCTCACCTCGCTCGGGGGGGACCGAGCAGTACTTC	CASSPRSGGTEQYF
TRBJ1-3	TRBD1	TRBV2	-	TGTGCCAGCAGTGAAATAATGTACAGGGGGCTGAGCTCTGGAAACACCATATATTTT	CASSEIMYRGLSSGNTIYF
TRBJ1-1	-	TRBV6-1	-	TGTGCCAGCAGTGAAGAGACAGAGAACACTGAAGCTTTCTTT	CASSEETENTEAFF
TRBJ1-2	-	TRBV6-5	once	TGTGCCAGCAGTTACTCGCCCCTAGGATCTAACTATGGCTACACCTTC	CASSYSPLGSNYGYTF
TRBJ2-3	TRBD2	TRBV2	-	TGTGCCAGCAAGATAGCGGGGGGGCCAGATACGCAGTATTTT	CASKIAGGPDTQYF
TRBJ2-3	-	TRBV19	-	TGTGCCAGTAGTGTTTCCCCCGGGGATACGCAGTATTTT	CASSVSPGDTQYF
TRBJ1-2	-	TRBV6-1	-	TGTGCCAGCAGTGAAGGTCGCAGCTATGGCTACACCTTC	CASSEGRSYGYTF
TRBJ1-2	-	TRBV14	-	TGTGCCAGCAGCCAATCCTCCGATGGCTACACCTTC	CASSQSSDGYTF
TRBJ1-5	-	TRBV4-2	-	TGTGCCAGCAGCCAAGACGGAACAGGGAGCAAGCCCCAGCATTTT	CASSQDGTGSKPQHF
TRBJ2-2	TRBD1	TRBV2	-	TGTGCCAGCATAGGGACAGGGAACACCGGGGAGCTGTTTTTT	CASIGTGNTGELFF
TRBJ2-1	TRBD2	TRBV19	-	TGTGCCAGTAGTATTAGCGGGGGGGTGATTCGAGAGCAGTTCTTC	CASSISGGVIREQFF
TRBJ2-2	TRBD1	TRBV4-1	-	TGCGCCAGCAGCCAATGGGACAGGGGCACCGGGGAGCTGTTTTTT	CASSQWDRGTGELFF
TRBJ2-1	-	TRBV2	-	TGTGCCAGCAGTGAAGCGGTTCACAGTGTCGCCCCCAATGAGCAGTTCTTC	CASSEAVHSVAPNEQFF
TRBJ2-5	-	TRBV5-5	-	TGTGCCAGCAGCTTTTCACCGGGGGAGACCCAGTACTTC	CASSFSPGETQYF
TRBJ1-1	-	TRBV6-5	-	TGTGCCAGCAGTAGAGTGTCTGAAGCTTTCTTT	CASSRVSEAFF
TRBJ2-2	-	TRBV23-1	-	TGCGCCAGCAGTCAAAGGGGACTTTCCGGGGAGCTGTTTTTT	CASSQRGLSGELFF
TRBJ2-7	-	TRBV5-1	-	TGCGCCAGCAGCTTGGGGTGGCAGATATCCTACGAGCAGTACTTC	CASSLGWQISYEQYF
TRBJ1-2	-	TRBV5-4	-	TGTGCCAGCAGCCCCGGACTTAACTATGGCTACACCTTC	CASSPGLNYGYTF
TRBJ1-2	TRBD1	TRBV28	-	TGTGCCAGCAGTACTACCGGACAGGGTGGCGGCTACACCTTC	CASSTTGQGGGYTF
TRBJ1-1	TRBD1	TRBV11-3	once	TGTGCCAGCAGCTTAGCAGGGGGCCGTGAAGCTTTCTTT	CASSLAGGREAFF
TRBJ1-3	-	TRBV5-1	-	TGCGCCAGCAGCTCAGGAGGGGTCGACTCTGGAAACACCATATATTTT	CASSSGGVDSGNTIYF
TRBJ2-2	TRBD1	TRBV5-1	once	TGCGCCAGCAGCTTGGAGGTGACAGGGACCGGGGAGCTGTTTTTT	CASSLEVTGTGELFF
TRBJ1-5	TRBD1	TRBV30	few	TGTGCCTGGAGGGGACGACAGGGAGGGCCCCAGCATTTT	CAWRGRQGGPQHF
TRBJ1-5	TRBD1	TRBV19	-	TGTGCCAGTAGTATAGGGGACAGGGCCGGAGAACCCCAGCATTTT	CASSIGDRAGEPQHF
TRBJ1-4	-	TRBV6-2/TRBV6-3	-	TGTGCCAGCAGTTACCGTGAAAAACTGTTTTTT	CASSYREKLFF
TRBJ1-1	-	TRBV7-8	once	TGTGCCAGCAGCTTAGCGCGGGGGCAGGGGAGGGACACTGAAGCTTTCTTT	CASSLARGQGRDTEAFF
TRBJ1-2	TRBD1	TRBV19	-	TGTGCCAGCCCATCTGACAGGGGCTGTGGCTACACCTTC	CASPSDRGCGYTF
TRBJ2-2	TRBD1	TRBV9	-	TGTGCCAGCAGCCTCCAGGGGGCTAACACCGGGGAGCTGTTTTTT	CASSLQGANTGELFF
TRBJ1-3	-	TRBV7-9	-	TGTGCCAGCAGCTTATCAGGGGACGCTGGAAACACCATATATTTT	CASSLSGDAGNTIYF